This T cell receptor (beta chain) was profiled in a study of T cell responses to AZD1222 COVID-19 vaccine. The CDR3 loop spans 14 amino acids. Germline V gene lookup returns CDR1 GTSNPN and CDR2 SVGIG (reference sequence). The ends lost 2 bases at V and 7 bases at J; junction bases unmatched: 7. About this clone: The antigen remains unidentified.

This table comes from immunoSEQ multiplex PCR, and its TCRdb copy is limited to in-frame clones, with some not included. The sample carries 100,000 to 150,000 clones, roughly 88% recorded once. Overall study findings and caveats: Spike-specific TCR breadth and depth both grew after two AZD1222 doses. Regions 160-218 and 743-854 held dominance among vaccine-associated CD4 TCRs, which spanned spike. The sample set comprised mostly white British donors with more females, and clonal diversity was possibly underestimated.

The material sequenced was peripheral blood, taken on day 0 of AZD1222 vaccination. This chain uses TRBV30 with TRBJ2-1; 8 bases agree with TRBD2. This TCR was recovered from an adult in good health. The CDR3 is CAWSSPGGANEQFF. CDR3 DNA sequence: TGTGCCTGGAGTTCCCCCGGGGGGGCGAATGAGCAGTTCTTC.